The following is a T cell receptor (beta chain) sequence with its context. Its antigen is unknown. At one boundary the junction diverges from the germline segment, which might be a read error. This sample is part of a study of cytomegalovirus exposure and HLA in healthy donors. Findings and caveats of the study: Subsequent analysis found a tendency for first-cohort TCR clusters to co-occur within the approximately 130 validation repertoires.

Produced via immunoSEQ multiplex PCR; TCRdb's table is partial and in-frame only. The data contain over 200,000 clones, around 80% of them singletons. The receptor was derived from a woman aged 30 to 39 in good health and CMV-seropositive. Sequencing was performed on PBMCs.

The chain's CDR3 is CASCLAGLRDSYNEQFF. The CDR3 DNA is TGCGCCAGCTGCTTAGCAGGGCTGCGGGACTCCTACAATGAGCAGTTCTTC. The chain has TRBV5-1 and TRBJ2-1; maybe TRBD2 (6 bases). Per the germline V gene, CDR1 is SGHRS and CDR2 is YFSETQ. CDR3 length: 17 amino acids.